Below, 23 T cell receptor beta chains from the same sample are listed, as sequenced in a study of shared clonotypes between healthy human individuals. The protocol was immunoSEQ multiplex PCR, while the TCRdb copy is restricted to in-frame clones and leaves out a portion. The sample yields more than 2,000,000 clones, around nine tenths seen once. The sequencing sample was made of naive CD4+ T cells sorted from blood. Sample subset: CD45RA+ positively selected. The receptors originated from a man younger than 35 in good health.

The gene calls are TRBV27 and TRBJ2-1; 12 nucleotides match TRBD2. Germline V CDR1 and CDR2: MNHEY, SMNVEV (reference sequence). V trimming: 0 bases; J trimming: 7 bases; junction bases outside the gene matches: 4. This CDR3 is built from 16 residues. CDR3 bases: TGTGCCAGCAGTTTATCACGGACTAGCGGGGTAAATGAGCAGTTCTTC. Translated: CASSLSRTSGVNEQFF.

The CDR3 reads CASSQKQWYQETQYF. The CDR3 nucleotides read TGTGCCAGCAGCCAGAAACAATGGTACCAAGAGACCCAGTACTTC. V and J are TRBV14 and TRBJ2-5; D gene unclear. Germline CDR1 is SGHDN and CDR2 is FVKESK. The CDR3 consists of 15 residues. The V end was cut by 3 bases, the J end by 0 bases, with 11 bases between.

Turning to this clone: Different DNA sequences within this sample yield the same CDR3. The V and J genes are TRBV7-9 and TRBJ1-1, with TRBD1 matching over 8 bases. Germline V lookup: CDR1 SEHNR, CDR2 FQNEAQ (reference sequence). The CDR3 extends over 15 amino acids. J was trimmed by 0 bases and V by 5 bases; bases with no gene match: 5. The chain's CDR3 is CASSARQGLNTEAFF. The CDR3 DNA is TGTGCCAGCAGCGCCCGACAGGGGTTGAACACTGAAGCTTTCTTT.

In regard to this clone: Additional DNA sequences in this sample encode the identical CDR3. The rearrangement uses TRBV6-5 and TRBJ2-7; tentative D call: TRBD1 (5 bases). V was shortened by 2 bases and J by 3 bases, with 8 bases between the two germline ends. The germline V gene encodes CDR1 MNHEY and CDR2 SVGAGI. This CDR3 spans 13 amino acids. CDR3: CASSYRQGYEQYF. For the CDR3, the DNA is TGTGCCAGCAGTTACCGGCAGGGCTACGAGCAGTACTTC.

CDR3 DNA sequence: TGTGCCAGCAGCTCCAGGGCTGAGGGTGGCTACACCTTC. Its protein product is CASSSRAEGGYTF. V is TRBV7-2 and J is TRBJ1-2, with TRBD1 as a possible D gene (5 bases). The V end was cut by 4 bases, the J end by 7 bases, with 13 bases between. Germline CDR1 reads SGHTA; CDR2 reads FQGNSA. CDR3 length: 13 residues.

The chain combines TRBV5-1 with TRBJ2-1; 10 positions agree with TRBD2. Germline CDR1 SGHRS, CDR2 YFSETQ. Trimming removed 4 bases from V and 0 bases from J; junction bases left unmatched: 7. The CDR3 covers 17 residues. The CDR3: CASSHGLAVNSYNEQFF. CDR3 sequence (DNA): TGCGCCAGCAGCCACGGACTAGCGGTGAACTCCTACAATGAGCAGTTCTTC.

This clone was observed a single time. The CDR3 region is CASSQETSGGASTDTQYF. The CDR3 DNA follows: TGTGCCAGCAGCCAAGAGACTAGCGGGGGGGCAAGCACAGATACGCAGTATTTT. The chain has TRBV4-2 and TRBJ2-3; 14 bases align to TRBD2. Unmatched junction bases numbered 2, after V lost 0 bases and J lost 0 bases. The CDR3 sequence is 18 residues long. Germline CDR1 and CDR2: LGHNA and YNFKEQ.

Only one count was recorded for this clone. The rearrangement uses TRBV28 and TRBJ2-7; D could derive from TRBD1 or TRBD2 (5 bases each). The V gene's germline CDR1 is MDHEN and CDR2 SYDVKM. The V gene lost 5 bases and the J gene lost 3 bases, with 17 bases spanning the gap. The CDR3 has 15 residues. The CDR3 nucleotides are TGTGCCAGCAGTCCTCCGGGACCGACTTACTACGAGCAGTACTTC. Residues: CASSPPGPTYYEQYF.

This clone was detected only once. J is TRBJ1-2 and V is TRBV6-1; unclear D gene. Per germline, CDR1 MNHNS and CDR2 SASEGT. Trimming removed 4 bases at V and 3 bases at J, with 12 bases between. This CDR3 contains 14 residues. DNA for the CDR3: TGTGCCAGCAGTGTTGAGGGTCCGGACTATGGCTACACCTTC. Residues: CASSVEGPDYGYTF.

The chain combines TRBV19 with TRBJ2-3; a possible D gene is TRBD2 (6 bases). Per the germline V gene, CDR1 is LNHDA and CDR2 is SQIVND (reference sequence). CDR3 size: 15 residues. The V end lost 5 bases, the J end lost 1 base, and 13 bases lay between the germline ends. CDR3 nucleotides: TGTGCCAGTAGTGAACTAGCTGTGGGCACAGATACGCAGTATTTT. Translated: CASSELAVGTDTQYF.

The chain combines TRBV9 with TRBJ2-3; D not resolved. The CDR3 has 13 residues. Trimming took 1 base from V and 6 from J, leaving 9 bases between them. CDR1 is SGDLS and CDR2 is YYNGEE in the germline V gene. The CDR3 here is CASSVRPQDTQYF. The CDR3 bases are TGTGCCAGCAGCGTACGGCCGCAGGATACGCAGTATTTT.

V is TRBV18 and J is TRBJ2-6, with D tentatively TRBD1 or TRBD2 (6 bases each). Germline V CDR1 and CDR2: KGHSH, LQKENI. The CDR3 is 16 residues long. Trimming cost V 0 bases and J 4 bases, with 10 bases left between them. CDR3 in DNA: TGTGCCAGCTCACCACCGGGGGCGGGAGGGGCCAACGTCCTGACTTTC. This translates into CASSPPGAGGANVLTF.

This chain links TRBV10-3 with TRBJ2-7; D is ambiguous. From germline, CDR1 is ENHRY and CDR2 SYGVKD. Trimming took 9 bases from V and 6 from J, leaving 12 bases between them. This CDR3 comprises 11 residues. CDR3 in DNA: TGTGCCATTACCTCCGGGCTCGAGCAGTACTTC. As protein: CAITSGLEQYF.

CDR3 in DNA: TGTGCCAGCTCACCTCGTTTGGGGCATGAGCAGTTCTTC. Amino acid sequence: CASSPRLGHEQFF. The rearrangement uses TRBV18 and TRBJ2-1; tentative D call: TRBD1 (5 bases). CDR1 is KGHSH and CDR2 is LQKENI in the germline V gene. V was shortened by 3 bases and J by 8 bases, with 11 bases between the two germline ends. The CDR3 covers 13 residues.

V gene TRBV2 combines with J gene TRBJ2-2; the D call may be TRBD1 or TRBD2 (5 bases each). The V gene lost 5 bases and the J gene lost 0 bases, with 10 bases spanning the gap. CDR3 length equals 15 residues. CDR1 is SNHLY and CDR2 is FYNNEI in the germline V gene. DNA of the CDR3: TGTGCCAGCAGTCCCCTGGGGGCGAACACCGGGGAGCTGTTTTTT. Protein product: CASSPLGANTGELFF.

The CDR3 region is CASSKQGYYNEQFF. The CDR3 nucleotides read TGTGCCAGCAGTAAGCAGGGTTACTACAATGAGCAGTTCTTC. The J gene is TRBJ2-1, the V gene TRBV27, with D possibly TRBD1 on 5 matching bases. Trimming shortened V by 5 bases and J by 3 bases, and 11 bases separated the two germline ends. The germline V gene has CDR1 MNHEY and CDR2 SMNVEV (reference sequence). This CDR3 region has 14 residues.

V gene TRBV5-4 combines with J gene TRBJ1-1, with a possible D match to TRBD1 (5 bases). CDR1 is SGHNT and CDR2 is YYREEE in the germline V gene (reference sequence). Trimming removed 3 bases at V and 1 base at J, with 16 bases between. The CDR3 loop spans 16 amino acids. CDR3 sequence: CASSSEGASSNTEAFF. The DNA for the CDR3 is TGTGCCAGCAGCTCAGAAGGGGCATCCTCGAACACTGAAGCTTTCTTT.

This chain connects TRBV19 to TRBJ1-1; 7 bases fit TRBD1. Trimming took 5 bases from V and 3 from J; bases not matched to a gene: 9. Per the germline V gene, CDR1 is LNHDA and CDR2 is SQIVND (reference sequence). This CDR3 region has 15 residues. In DNA form, the CDR3 reads TGTGCCAGTAGTGTCCCAGGGGGGAGAGACACTGAAGCTTTCTTT. Residues: CASSVPGGRDTEAFF.

This chain uses TRBV18 with TRBJ2-6, with TRBD1 matching over 9 bases. V gave up 5 bases and J gave up 4 bases; unmatched junction bases: 12. The CDR3 loop spans 18 amino acids. Per the germline V gene, CDR1 is KGHSH and CDR2 is LQKENI. The CDR3 coding sequence is TGTGCCAGCTCAGTCACAGGGGGCCGGACGGTCGGGGCCAACGTCCTGACTTTC. Amino acid sequence: CASSVTGGRTVGANVLTF. Looking up the rest from reference TRBV18 and TRBJ2-6 gives the full variable domain: NAGVMQNPRHLVRRRGQEARLRCSPMKGHSHVYWYRQLPEEGLKFMVYLQKENIIDESGMPKERFSAEFPKEGPSILRIQQVVRGDSAAYFCASSVTGGRTVGANVLTFGAGSRLTVL.

For the CDR3, the DNA is TGTGCGGTGGAGGGGCAGGGAAGGAACACTGAAGCTTTCTTT. Translated: CAVEGQGRNTEAFF. V gene TRBV5-4 combines with J gene TRBJ1-1, with D perhaps matching TRBD1 (5 bases). The CDR3 contains 14 residues. Germline-derived CDR1 and CDR2 are SGHNT and YYREEE (reference sequence).

The rearrangement joins TRBV19 to TRBJ1-5; D unresolved. Trimming stripped 2 bases from V and 6 bases from J, with 5 bases between. This CDR3 region has 12 residues. CDR1 is LNHDA, CDR2 SQIVND, per germline (reference sequence). The CDR3 region has the DNA TGTGCCAGTAGTATAATGGGTCAGCCCCAGCATTTT. This encodes CASSIMGQPQHF.

The J gene is TRBJ1-6, the V gene TRBV29-1; D may be TRBD1 (5 bases). V lost 4 bases and J 10 bases, leaving 14 bases between the germline ends. Per the germline V gene, CDR1 is SQVTM and CDR2 is ANQGSEA. There are 13 residues in the CDR3. The chain's CDR3 is CSVALGVGSPLHF. The CDR3 DNA is TGCAGCGTTGCCTTGGGGGTCGGATCACCCCTCCACTTT.

This chain uses TRBV2 with TRBJ2-3, with D maybe TRBD2 (6 bases). Germline assignment: CDR1 SNHLY and CDR2 FYNNEI. The CDR3 extends over 15 amino acids. Trimming removed 1 base from V and 0 bases from J, with 8 bases in between. The CDR3: CASSEGGGSTDTQYF. The CDR3 nucleotides are TGTGCCAGCAGTGAAGGTGGGGGGAGCACAGATACGCAGTATTTT.